This record covers a single T cell receptor beta chain. The source of the sample is a study of patients and donors after allogeneic stem cell transplantation. TCRdb ran MiXCR on the RT-PCR reads and lists one entry per CDR3 protein. This table holds approximately 410,000 distinct CDR3 sequences, under 20% found once. Losses at the gene ends were 4 bases for V and 7 bases for J; bases not matched to a gene: 7. Germline lookup yields CDR1 SQVTM and CDR2 ANQGSEA. The CDR3 extends over 12 amino acids. This chain uses TRBV29-1 with TRBJ2-7; 7 bases are a match to TRBD1. The sequence was obtained from a human donor who was either an allogeneic HSCT recipient or a stem cell or donor lymphocyte infusion donor (not recorded which). It is not recorded whose cells these are; they may come from a transplant donor. The sequencing input was blood, either unsorted or a sorted T cell fraction (not recorded which). CDR3 sequence: CSVGQGLREQYF. CDR3 DNA: TGCAGCGTTGGACAGGGTCTGAGGGAGCAGTACTTC.